These 4 T cell receptor beta chains share one sample of origin, sequenced in a study of shared T cell receptors in the human thymus. The repertoire was sequenced with immunoSEQ multiplex PCR; TCRdb's copy has only in-frame clones and lacks some. Among hundreds of thousands of clones listed, approximately 87% were seen once. The data were also submitted as part of a second study, on human thymus T cells.

Sequencing was done on a sample of thymocytes. These receptors were obtained from a boy under two years old with a congenital heart defect.

V usage is TRBV28 and J usage is TRBJ2-5; 7 positions agree with TRBD1. CDR1 and CDR2 (germline): MDHEN, SYDVKM. This CDR3 is built from 15 residues. V trimming: 5 bases; J trimming: 5 bases; junction bases outside the gene matches: 11. CDR3 nucleotide sequence: TGTGCCAGCAGTACACAGACAGGGAGTAGGGAGACCCAGTACTTC. Translation gives CASSTQTGSRETQYF.

For the CDR3, the DNA is TGTGCCAGCAGATTGCGCCCCTGGGGGGACCATAACTACAATGAGCAGTTCTTC. Protein product: CASRLRPWGDHNYNEQFF. The V gene is TRBV27, the J gene TRBJ2-1, with D maybe TRBD2 (6 bases). The V end was cut by 6 bases, the J end by 3 bases, with 24 bases between. The germline gives CDR1 MNHEY, CDR2 SMNVEV (reference sequence). The CDR3 is 18 residues long.

V usage is TRBV5-6 and J usage is TRBJ2-7, with D tentatively TRBD1 (5 bases). From germline, CDR1 is SGHDT and CDR2 YYEEEE. The CDR3 has 17 amino acids. Trimming removed 0 bases at V and 1 base at J, with 17 bases between. The CDR3 region is CASSLVLGPSKSYEQYF. In DNA form, the CDR3 reads TGTGCCAGCAGCTTGGTCCTGGGGCCCTCAAAATCCTACGAGCAGTACTTC.

The gene calls are TRBV6-1 and TRBJ2-7, with TRBD2 matching over 8 bases. CDR3 length: 16 residues. V lost 1 base and J lost 3; bases outside the gene matches: 8. Germline V gives CDR1 MNHNS, CDR2 SASEGT. The CDR3 sequence: CASSEGLATTFYEQYF. In DNA form, the CDR3 reads TGTGCCAGCAGTGAAGGACTAGCGACCACCTTCTACGAGCAGTACTTC.